This T cell receptor (beta chain) was captured in a study of blood T cell repertoires in COVID-19. Background on the study: Specimens from acute and convalescent COVID-19 originated in the United States, Italy and Spain. Nucleic acid was either cDNA or gDNA, and it came from T cells, B-cell-depleted T cells, or PBMCs.

Only in-frame clones appear in the TCRdb table, and some are missing; sequencing was by immunoSEQ multiplex PCR. The sample has tens of thousands of clones, roughly 82% seen once. The CDR3 runs to 15 residues. CDR1 LGHDT and CDR2 YNNKEL come from the germline V gene (reference sequence). Trimming cost V 1 base and J 6 bases; bases outside gene matches: 5. The material sequenced was peripheral blood. The chain recombines TRBV3-1 (or the pseudogene TRBV3-2) with TRBJ1-5, with 8 bases matching TRBD1. This sequence originates from a woman of 80 years or more with acute or convalescent COVID-19. The CDR3 nucleotides are TGTGCCAGCAGCCAAGGGCAGGGGGCTGGTCAGCCCCAGCATTTT. Translating it yields CASSQGQGAGQPQHF.